This T cell receptor beta chain was obtained from a study of T-cell reconstitution after alpha-beta-depleted transplantation in children. This clonotype has only a few counts. This CDR3 region has 13 residues. V lost 2 bases to trimming and J lost 6 bases; unmatched junction nucleotides: 2. Germline V CDR1 and CDR2: KGHSH, LQKENI. This sample's TCRbeta library carried unique molecular identifier barcodes. Via MiXCR, TCRdb re-called the PCR reads, giving one row per CDR3 protein. The table includes about 97,000 distinct CDR3 sequences, around 5.9% detected once. The gene calls are TRBV18 and TRBJ1-2, with TRBD1 identical over 8 bases. The sequence came from a female patient aged 2-10 years who had a stem cell transplant for Fanconi anemia, so the T cells may come from the graft donor. The sequencing here drew on PBMCs, mostly from graft donor cells, taken 60 days after TCRalphabeta/CD19-depleted stem cell transplant. The CDR3 reads CASSPGQGDGYTF. CDR3 DNA: TGTGCCAGCTCACCAGGACAGGGAGATGGCTACACCTTC.